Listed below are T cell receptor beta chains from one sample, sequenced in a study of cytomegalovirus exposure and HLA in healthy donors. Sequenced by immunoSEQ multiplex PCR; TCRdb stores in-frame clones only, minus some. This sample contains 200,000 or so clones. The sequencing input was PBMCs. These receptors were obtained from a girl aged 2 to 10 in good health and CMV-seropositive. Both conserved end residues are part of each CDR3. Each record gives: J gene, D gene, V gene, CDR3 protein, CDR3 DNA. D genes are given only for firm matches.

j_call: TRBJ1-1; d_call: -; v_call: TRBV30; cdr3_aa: CAWTQRWVRSGTEAFF; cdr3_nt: TGTGCCTGGACCCAACGGTGGGTACGTAGCGGCACTGAAGCTTTCTTT
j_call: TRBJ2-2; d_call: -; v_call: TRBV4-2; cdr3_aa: CASSLGGDTGELFF; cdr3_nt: TGTGCCAGCAGCCTGGGGGGAGACACCGGGGAGCTGTTTTTT
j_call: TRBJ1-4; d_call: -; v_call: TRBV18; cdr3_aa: CASSPPRGTEGEKLFF; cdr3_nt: TGTGCCAGCTCACCTCCCCGAGGGACTGAGGGAGAAAAACTGTTTTTT
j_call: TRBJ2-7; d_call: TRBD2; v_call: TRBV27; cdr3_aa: CASSGRNSYEQYF; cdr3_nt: TGTGCCAGTAGCGGGAGGAACTCCTACGAGCAGTACTTC
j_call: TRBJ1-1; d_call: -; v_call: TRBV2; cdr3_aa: CASREIQTVNTEAFF; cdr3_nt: TGTGCCAGCAGGGAGATCCAGACGGTGAACACTGAAGCTTTCTTT
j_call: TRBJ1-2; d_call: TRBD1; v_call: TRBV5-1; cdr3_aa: CASSPDTGQGKNGYTF; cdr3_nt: TGCGCCAGCAGCCCTGACACCGGACAGGGAAAGAATGGCTACACCTTC
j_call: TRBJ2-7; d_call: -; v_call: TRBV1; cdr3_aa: CTSSRGTSGRASHEQYF; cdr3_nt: TGCACCAGCAGCCGGGGGACTAGCGGGAGGGCCTCTCACGAGCAGTACTTC
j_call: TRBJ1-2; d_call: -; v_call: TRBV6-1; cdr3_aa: CASSEAEYGVGYGYTF; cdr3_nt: TGTGCCAGCAGTGAAGCCGAGTACGGGGTCGGCTATGGCTACACCTTC
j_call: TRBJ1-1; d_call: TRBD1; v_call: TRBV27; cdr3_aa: CASRTRQGHEAFF; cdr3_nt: TGTGCCAGCAGAACCCGACAGGGCCATGAAGCTTTCTTT
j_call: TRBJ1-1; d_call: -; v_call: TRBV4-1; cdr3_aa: CASSQEPGMNTEAFF; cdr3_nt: TGCGCCAGCAGCCAAGAGCCGGGGATGAACACTGAAGCTTTCTTT
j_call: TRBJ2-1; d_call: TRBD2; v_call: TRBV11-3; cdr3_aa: CASSLGGLAGVDEQFF; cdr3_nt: TGTGCCAGCAGCTTAGGTGGACTAGCGGGAGTGGATGAGCAGTTCTTC
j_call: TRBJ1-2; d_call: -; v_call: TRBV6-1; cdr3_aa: CATHLAGVDYGYTF; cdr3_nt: TGTGCCACCCATTTGGCAGGCGTCGACTATGGCTACACCTTC
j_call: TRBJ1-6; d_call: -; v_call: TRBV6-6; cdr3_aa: CASSYSIGQLHSPLHF; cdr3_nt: TGTGCCAGCAGTTACTCGATTGGACAGCTTCATTCACCCCTCCACTTT
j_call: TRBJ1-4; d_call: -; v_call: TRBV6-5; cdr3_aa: CASSYIPGNEKLFF; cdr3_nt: TGTGCCAGCAGTTACATTCCAGGGAATGAAAAACTGTTTTTT
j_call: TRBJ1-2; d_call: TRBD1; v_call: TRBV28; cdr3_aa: CASSSGTDNYGYTF; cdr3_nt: TGTGCCAGCAGTTCCGGGACAGATAACTATGGCTACACCTTC
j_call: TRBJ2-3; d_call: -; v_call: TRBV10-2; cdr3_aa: CASSGQRKSTDTQYF; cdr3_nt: TGCGCCAGCAGTGGGCAGCGGAAGAGCACAGATACGCAGTATTTT
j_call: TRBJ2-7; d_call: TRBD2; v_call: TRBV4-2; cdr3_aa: CASSQFLAGMSSYEQYF; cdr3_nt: TGTGCCAGCAGCCAATTCCTAGCGGGGATGAGCTCCTACGAGCAGTACTTC
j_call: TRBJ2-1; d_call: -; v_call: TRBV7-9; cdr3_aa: CASSLIARFGNEQFF; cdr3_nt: TGTGCCAGCAGCTTAATAGCGCGTTTTGGCAATGAGCAGTTCTTC
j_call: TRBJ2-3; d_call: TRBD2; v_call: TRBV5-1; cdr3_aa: CASSFSGLAELSRKVDTQYF; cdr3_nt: TGCGCCAGCTCCTTCTCGGGACTAGCGGAGTTAAGCCGGAAAGTAGATACGCAGTATTTT
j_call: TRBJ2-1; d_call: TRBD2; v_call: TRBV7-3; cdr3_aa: CASSLYSTSGSYNEQFF; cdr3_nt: TGTGCCAGCAGCTTATACTCGACTAGCGGCTCCTACAATGAGCAGTTCTTC
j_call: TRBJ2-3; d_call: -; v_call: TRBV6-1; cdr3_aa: CASSEASPFPGPTQYF; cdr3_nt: TGTGCCAGCAGTGAAGCCTCTCCCTTTCCTGGGCCTACGCAGTATTTT
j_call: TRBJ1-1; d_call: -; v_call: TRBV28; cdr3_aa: CASQLPRTGREVRTEAFF; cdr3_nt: TGTGCCAGCCAATTACCAAGGACCGGCAGGGAGGTTCGTACTGAAGCTTTCTTT
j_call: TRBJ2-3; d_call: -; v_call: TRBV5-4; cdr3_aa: CASSLGVDQDTDTQYF; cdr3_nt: TGTGCCAGCAGCCTGGGGGTAGATCAGGACACAGATACGCAGTATTTT
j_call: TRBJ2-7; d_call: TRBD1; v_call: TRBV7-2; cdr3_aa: CASSLDRDRGYEQYF; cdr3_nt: TGTGCCAGCAGCTTGGATCGGGACAGGGGTTACGAGCAGTACTTC
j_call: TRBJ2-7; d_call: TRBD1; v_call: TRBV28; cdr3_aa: CASSRTGTGNFEQYF; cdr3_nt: TGTGCCAGCAGCAGAACCGGGACAGGGAATTTCGAGCAGTACTTC
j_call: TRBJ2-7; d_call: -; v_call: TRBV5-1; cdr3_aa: CASSLEGRGDEQYF; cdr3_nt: TGCGCCAGCAGCTTGGAGGGCAGGGGGGACGAGCAGTACTTC
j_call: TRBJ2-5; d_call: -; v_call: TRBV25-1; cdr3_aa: CASSEFAGPEQTQYF; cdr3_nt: TGTGCCAGCAGTGAATTTGCGGGCCCCGAGCAGACCCAGTACTTC
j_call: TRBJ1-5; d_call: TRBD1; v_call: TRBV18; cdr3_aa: CASSQGENQPQHF; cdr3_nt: TGTGCCAGCTCCCAGGGGGAGAATCAGCCCCAGCATTTT
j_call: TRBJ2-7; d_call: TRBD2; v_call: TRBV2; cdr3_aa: CASRRVAGAGYEQYF; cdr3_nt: TGTGCCAGCCGCCGTGTAGCGGGAGCGGGTTACGAGCAGTACTTC
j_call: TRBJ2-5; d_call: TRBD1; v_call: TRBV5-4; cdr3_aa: CASSLRTGEETQYF; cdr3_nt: TGTGCCAGCAGCCTAAGGACAGGGGAAGAGACCCAGTACTTC
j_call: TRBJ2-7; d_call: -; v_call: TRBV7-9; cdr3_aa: CASSTGYEQYF; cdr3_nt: TGTGCCAGCAGCACCGGCTACGAGCAGTACTTC
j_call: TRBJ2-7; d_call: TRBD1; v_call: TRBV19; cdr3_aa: CASSLRTGLTYEQYF; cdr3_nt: TGTGCCAGTAGTTTGCGGACAGGGCTTACCTACGAGCAGTACTTC
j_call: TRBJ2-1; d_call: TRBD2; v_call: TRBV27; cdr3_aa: CASSSGGINEQFF; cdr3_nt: TGTGCCAGCAGTTCCGGGGGGATTAATGAGCAGTTCTTC
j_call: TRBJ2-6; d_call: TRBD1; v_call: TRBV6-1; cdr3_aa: CASTQGDSGANVLTF; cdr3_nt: TGTGCCAGCACCCAGGGGGACTCTGGGGCCAACGTCCTGACTTTC
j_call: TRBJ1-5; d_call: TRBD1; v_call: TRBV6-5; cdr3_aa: CASSQQGLEKPQHF; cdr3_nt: TGTGCCAGCAGCCAACAGGGGTTGGAAAAGCCCCAGCATTTT
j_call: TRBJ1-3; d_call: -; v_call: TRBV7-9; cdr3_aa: CATPGQAGNTIYF; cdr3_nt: TGTGCCACCCCAGGGCAGGCTGGAAACACCATATATTTT
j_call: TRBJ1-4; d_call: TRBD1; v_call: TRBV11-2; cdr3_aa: CASSTQGTGDEKLFF; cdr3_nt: TGTGCCAGCAGCACCCAGGGGACAGGGGATGAAAAACTGTTTTTT
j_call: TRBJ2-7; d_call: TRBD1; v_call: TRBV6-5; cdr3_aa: CASSYSTGQGIREQYF; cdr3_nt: TGTGCCAGCAGTTACTCGACTGGACAGGGGATTCGGGAGCAGTACTTC
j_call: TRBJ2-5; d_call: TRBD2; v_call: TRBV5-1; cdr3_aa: CASSLQLAGQETQYF; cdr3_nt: TGCGCCAGCAGCTTGCAACTAGCGGGACAAGAGACCCAGTACTTC
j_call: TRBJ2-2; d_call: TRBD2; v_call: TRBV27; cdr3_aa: CASSMLAGATNTGELFF; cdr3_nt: TGTGCCAGCAGTATGTTAGCGGGAGCCACGAACACCGGGGAGCTGTTTTTT
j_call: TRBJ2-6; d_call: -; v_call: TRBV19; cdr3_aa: CASSIRGAGANVLTF; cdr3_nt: TGTGCCAGTAGTATAAGGGGTGCTGGGGCCAACGTCCTGACTTTC
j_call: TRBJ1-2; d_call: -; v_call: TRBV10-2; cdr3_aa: CASSVGSNYGYTF; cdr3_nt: TGCGCCAGCAGCGTCGGGAGTAACTATGGCTACACCTTC
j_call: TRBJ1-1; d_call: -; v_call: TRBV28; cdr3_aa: CASRLPFDSQNTEAFF; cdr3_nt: TGTGCCAGCCGACTCCCCTTTGACAGCCAGAACACTGAAGCTTTCTTT
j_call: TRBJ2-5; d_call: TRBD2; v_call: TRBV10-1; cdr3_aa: CASSLAGDGETQYF; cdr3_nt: TGCGCCAGCAGCCTAGCGGGAGACGGAGAGACCCAGTACTTC
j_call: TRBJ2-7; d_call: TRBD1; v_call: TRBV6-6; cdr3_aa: CASAVQGLSYEQYF; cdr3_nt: TGTGCCAGTGCGGTACAGGGGCTATCCTACGAGCAGTACTTC
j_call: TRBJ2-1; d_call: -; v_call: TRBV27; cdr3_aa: CASSLYFPVNNEQFF; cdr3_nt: TGTGCCAGCAGTTTATATTTCCCGGTTAACAATGAGCAGTTCTTC
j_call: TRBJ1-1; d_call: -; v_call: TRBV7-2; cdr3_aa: CASSQTGDTEAFF; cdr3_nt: TGTGCCAGCAGCCAAACAGGAGACACTGAAGCTTTCTTT
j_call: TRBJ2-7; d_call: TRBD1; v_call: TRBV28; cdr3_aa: CASRQDRAGYEQYF; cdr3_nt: TGTGCCAGCAGACAGGACAGGGCCGGCTACGAGCAGTACTTC
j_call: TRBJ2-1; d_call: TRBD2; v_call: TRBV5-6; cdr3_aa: CASSFRLAGRYNEQFF; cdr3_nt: TGTGCCAGCAGCTTCAGACTAGCGGGACGATACAATGAGCAGTTCTTC
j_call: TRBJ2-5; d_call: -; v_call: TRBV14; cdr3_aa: CASSQSNGAGSWTQYF; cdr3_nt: TGTGCCAGCAGCCAATCGAACGGGGCGGGGAGTTGGACCCAGTACTTC
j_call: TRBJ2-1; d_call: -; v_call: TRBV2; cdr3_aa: CASSEYVGLYGDNEQFF; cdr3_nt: TGTGCCAGCAGTGAATATGTGGGGCTGTACGGCGACAATGAGCAGTTCTTC
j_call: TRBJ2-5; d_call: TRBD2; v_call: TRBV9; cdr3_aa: CASSVEGLTGETQYF; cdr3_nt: TGTGCCAGCAGCGTAGAGGGACTAACGGGAGAGACCCAGTACTTC
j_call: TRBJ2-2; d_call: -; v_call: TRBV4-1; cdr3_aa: CASSQTVGGATGELFF; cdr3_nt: TGCGCCAGCAGCCAAACGGTGGGAGGAGCTACCGGGGAGCTGTTTTTT
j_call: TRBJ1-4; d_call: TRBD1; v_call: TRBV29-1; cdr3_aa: CSARTGGSEKLFF; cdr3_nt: TGCAGCGCGAGGACAGGGGGGAGTGAAAAACTGTTTTTT
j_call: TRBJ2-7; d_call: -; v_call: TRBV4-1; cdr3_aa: CASSLRDTSYEQYF; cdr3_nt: TGCGCCAGCAGCCTACGGGATACCTCCTACGAGCAGTACTTC
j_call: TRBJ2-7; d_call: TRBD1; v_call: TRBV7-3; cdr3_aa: CASSSAPGQGIDEQYF; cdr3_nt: TGTGCCAGCAGCTCCGCTCCGGGACAGGGTATCGACGAGCAGTACTTC